This entry concerns a single T cell receptor (beta chain). This entry is derived from a study of control samples from healthy donors and cancer patients. Generated by immunoSEQ multiplex PCR, the TCRdb table keeps only in-frame clones and is missing some. This table has approximately 87,000 clones, approximately 93% appearing once. The germline V and J ends were trimmed by 2 bases and 5 bases, with 16 bases remaining between them. This CDR3 comprises 15 residues. The germline gives CDR1 SGDLS, CDR2 YYNGEE. The sample consisted of PBMCs. The V and J genes are TRBV9 and TRBJ2-5, with a weak D call TRBD2 (6 bases). The receptor's source is a woman between 40 and 55 years old with lung cancer. The CDR3 region has the DNA TGTGCCAGCAGCGTGGGGACTGTTTGGGGGGAGACCCAGTACTTC. This gives the protein CASSVGTVWGETQYF.